The entry that follows covers one T cell receptor beta chain sequence. Antigen: not known. An assay was performed, and its level was deep. Profiled with immunoSEQ multiplex PCR; TCRdb holds only in-frame clones, not every one. Here the sample spans 1.5 million to 1.9 million clones, approximately 98% being singletons. This specimen belongs to a study of shared clonotypes between healthy human individuals. General observations from the study: Unshared clonotypes carried lower generation probabilities than those common to all four donors.

Sequences were obtained from naive CD4+ T cells sorted from blood. The subset is: CD45RA+ positively selected. This receptor was taken from a man aged 25-45 years in good health.

CDR3 residues: CASSPWTSGNNEQFF. The CDR3, as DNA: TGCGCCAGCAGCCCCTGGACTAGCGGGAATAATGAGCAGTTCTTC. The chain links TRBV5-1 to TRBJ2-1; 12 bases are shared with TRBD2. Germline V CDR1 and CDR2: SGHRS, YFSETQ. Trimming took 4 bases from V and 7 from J; bases not matched to a gene: 6. The CDR3 extends over 15 amino acids.